The 18 T cell receptor beta chains in this list originate from one sample, sequenced in a study of cytomegalovirus exposure and HLA in healthy donors. TCRdb keeps only in-frame clones here, not all; method: immunoSEQ multiplex PCR. The repertoire consists of some 110,000 clones, with roughly 86% occurring once and the leading ten covering approximately 4%. Sequenced input: PBMCs. The receptors shown here come from a woman aged 18-30 years in good health and CMV-seropositive.

The rearrangement links TRBV11-3 to TRBJ2-1; D call uncertain. The CDR3 loop spans 12 amino acids. Germline lookup yields CDR1 SGHNT and CDR2 YENEEA. Trimming pared 5 bases from V and 5 bases from J, leaving 7 bases between. The CDR3 loop is CASSKQHNEQFF. DNA for the CDR3: TGTGCCAGCAGCAAGCAACACAATGAGCAGTTCTTC.

The chain employs TRBV11-1 and TRBJ2-7, with 7 nucleotides matching TRBD2. The CDR3 covers 15 residues. V shed 5 bases, J shed 3 bases, and the junction held 10 bases outside the gene matches. Germline V lookup: CDR1 SGHAT, CDR2 FQDESV (reference sequence). The DNA of the CDR3 is TGTGCCAGCAGCCTAGGCGGGAGAACAAGCTACGAGCAGTACTTC. It translates to CASSLGGRTSYEQYF.

The chain carries TRBV6-1 and TRBJ1-5; D remains unclear. The germline V gene encodes CDR1 MNHNS and CDR2 SASEGT. The length of the CDR3 is 17 residues. V was clipped by 3 bases and J by 3 bases, with 18 bases between them. CDR3 protein: CASSELARKRLNQPQHF. The CDR3, as DNA: TGTGCCAGCAGTGAGTTGGCCCGGAAGAGACTCAATCAGCCCCAGCATTTT.

This sequence joins TRBV9 and TRBJ1-1; 7 nucleotides line up with TRBD1. The V segment lost 3 bases and the J segment 0 bases; nucleotides outside the gene matches: 5. The CDR3 runs to 15 residues. Germline V gene sequence: CDR1 SGDLS, CDR2 YYNGEE. DNA of the CDR3: TGTGCCAGCAGCGCCCCGGGACAGATGAACACTGAAGCTTTCTTT. This sequence encodes CASSAPGQMNTEAFF. The full variable domain, with the rest looked up from reference TRBV9 and TRBJ1-1, is DSGVTQTPKHLITATGQRVTLRCSPRSGDLSVYWYQQSLDQGLQFLIQYYNGEERAKGNILERFSAQQFPDLHSELNLSSLELGDSALYFCASSAPGQMNTEAFFGQGTRLTVV.

J is TRBJ1-5 and V is TRBV28; TRBD1 might be the D (5 bases). The CDR3 sequence is 16 residues long. With 0 bases removed from V and 2 bases from J, the gap between germline ends came to 11 bases. Germline-derived CDR1 and CDR2 are MDHEN and SYDVKM. CDR3 sequence reads: CASSLWAGMGNQPQHF. The DNA of the CDR3 is TGTGCCAGCAGTTTATGGGCAGGGATGGGCAATCAGCCCCAGCATTTT.

The chain uses TRBV4-1 and TRBJ2-7, with D tentatively TRBD2 (5 bases). The germline V and J ends were trimmed by 1 base and 0 bases, with 19 bases remaining between them. The germline gives CDR1 MGHRA, CDR2 YSYEKL. The CDR3 contains 18 residues. CDR3 sequence (DNA): TGCGCCAGCAGCCAAGGAGGCCGGGCGGGTGGAAGCTCCTACGAGCAGTACTTC. Encoded protein: CASSQGGRAGGSSYEQYF.

The chain recombines TRBV6-4 with TRBJ1-2; unclear D gene. This CDR3 region has 13 residues. With 3 bases removed from V and 6 bases from J, the gap between germline ends came to 11 bases. CDR1 and CDR2 from the germline V gene are MRHNA and SNTAGT. The DNA for the CDR3 is TGTGCCAGCAGTGAATACGGGGAGGATGGCTACACCTTC. The encoded protein is CASSEYGEDGYTF.

This clone came up once. The V and J genes are TRBV10-3 and TRBJ1-1; TRBD1 matches at 8 bases. CDR3 length equals 12 residues. Germline CDR1 is ENHRY and CDR2 is SYGVKD. J lost 0 bases, V lost 9 bases, and 0 bases had no gene match. CDR3 sequence (DNA): TGTGCCATACAGGGGGTGAACACTGAAGCTTTCTTT. Its protein product is CAIQGVNTEAFF.

CDR3 coding DNA: TGTGCCAGCAGTCCTACAGGGGGCATTTTCAATTACGAGCAGTACTTC. It specifies CASSPTGGIFNYEQYF. The chain couples TRBV28 to TRBJ2-7; 9 nucleotides match TRBD1. The V segment lost 5 bases and the J segment 4 bases; nucleotides outside the gene matches: 12. Germline CDR1 reads MDHEN; CDR2 reads SYDVKM. The CDR3 length is 16 residues.

This chain joins TRBV19 and TRBJ2-7, with 8 positions matching TRBD1. V gave up 4 bases and J gave up 2 bases; unmatched junction bases: 7. The length of the CDR3 is 15 residues. Looked up from germline, CDR1 is LNHDA and CDR2 is SQIVND (reference sequence). The CDR3: CASSTRTGSTYEQYF. The DNA of the CDR3 is TGTGCCAGTAGTACCAGGACAGGGTCCACCTACGAGCAGTACTTC.

CDR3 in DNA: TGCGCCAGCAGTAAAGACCCGGAGAGCGACTATGGCTACACCTTC. Protein: CASSKDPESDYGYTF. V is TRBV5-1 and J is TRBJ1-2; D unresolved. The CDR3 is 15 amino acids. Germline CDR1 SGHRS, CDR2 YFSETQ. Trimming took off 5 bases at V and 3 bases at J, with 17 bases between the two ends.

The V gene is TRBV5-1, the J gene TRBJ2-7; TRBD1 matches at 7 bases. This CDR3 is built from 15 residues. Trimming cost V 0 bases and J 2 bases; bases outside gene matches: 5. Germline assignment: CDR1 SGHRS and CDR2 YFSETQ. Here the CDR3 reads CASSLGTGFPYEQYF. CDR3 nucleotide sequence: TGCGCCAGCAGCTTGGGGACAGGCTTTCCCTACGAGCAGTACTTC.

This rearrangement joins TRBV19 to TRBJ2-1, with 9 positions matching TRBD1. Per the germline V gene, CDR1 is LNHDA and CDR2 is SQIVND (reference sequence). Trimming took 8 bases from V and 8 from J; bases not matched to a gene: 10. The CDR3 sequence is 14 residues long. The CDR3 sequence is CASRRPGTGHEQFF. The DNA of the CDR3 is TGTGCCAGTCGGCGTCCCGGGACAGGGCATGAGCAGTTCTTC.

The CDR3, as DNA: TGTGCCAGCAGCGCCCTGGGGACAGGTCCGTCGAAGAGAAGCACAGATACGCAGTATTTT. Residues: CASSALGTGPSKRSTDTQYF. V usage is TRBV9 and J usage is TRBJ2-3; 8 nucleotides align to TRBD1. CDR1 and CDR2 from the germline V gene are SGDLS and YYNGEE. V was pared by 3 bases and J by 0 bases, with 18 bases of the junction left unmatched. CDR3 length equals 20 residues.

The table lists this clone with a count of one. The rearrangement joins TRBV6-5 to TRBJ2-6; no clear D gene. The CDR3 has 14 amino acids. Germline loops: CDR1 MNHEY, CDR2 SVGAGI. V was trimmed by 6 bases and J by 2 bases, leaving 8 bases between them. The CDR3 DNA sequence: TGTGCCAGCAGCGTGGCCCCTGGGGCCAACGTCCTGACTTTC. Encoded protein: CASSVAPGANVLTF.

The genes are TRBV9 and TRBJ2-3; D gene uncertain. Germline CDR1 is SGDLS and CDR2 is YYNGEE. Between the trimmed V and J ends, which lost 0 bases and 3 bases, there was a span of 11 bases. There are 15 residues in the CDR3. CDR3 region: CASSVGGPQTDTQYF. Written as DNA, the CDR3 is TGTGCCAGCAGCGTAGGAGGCCCTCAGACAGATACGCAGTATTTT.

The chain combines TRBV9 with TRBJ1-2; TRBD1 matches at 8 bases. V was pared by 4 bases and J by 4 bases, with 9 bases of the junction left unmatched. The CDR3 consists of 15 residues. The V gene's germline CDR1 is SGDLS and CDR2 YYNGEE. The CDR3 spells CASSMDRDKFYGYTF. The CDR3 DNA reads TGTGCCAGCAGCATGGACAGGGACAAGTTCTATGGCTACACCTTC.

The genes are TRBV5-1 and TRBJ2-3; 8 nucleotides match TRBD1. The V segment lost 3 bases and the J segment 6 bases; nucleotides outside the gene matches: 12. There are 16 residues in the CDR3. CDR1 and CDR2 (germline): SGHRS, YFSETQ. The CDR3 DNA reads TGCGCCAGCAGCTCTGGACAGGGCCCGACGAAGGATACGCAGTATTTT. As protein: CASSSGQGPTKDTQYF.